These 18 T cell receptor beta chains were sequenced from one sample in a study of T cell repertoires in cytomegalovirus infection. TCRdb passed the reads through MiXCR, listing each CDR3 protein once. The table has some 800,000 distinct CDR3 sequences, 32% seen once. Antigens of these TCRs are unknown. The sequencing used cultured CD8+ T cells from PBMCs, collected from culture after CMV antigen stimulation. Receptors originate from a human donor in good health (CMV status not recorded). Some clones in this sample may be carry-over from other donors' samples.

This clonotype was detected a few times. The CDR3 here is CASSEYYRGVGYGYTF. The CDR3 DNA sequence: TGTGCCAGCAGTGAATATTATAGAGGGGTGGGGTATGGCTACACCTTC. The chain joins TRBV25-1 to TRBJ1-2; tentative D call: TRBD1 (5 bases). V lost 0 bases and J lost 5, with 16 bases in between. The CDR3 extends over 16 amino acids. Germline CDR1 MGHDK, CDR2 SYGVNS.

Note on this clonotype: This may stem from a read error, because a much larger clone lies one nucleotide away. The chain employs TRBV7-2 and TRBJ1-4; D call uncertain. The CDR3 contains 16 residues. Trimming took 4 bases from V and 2 from J, leaving 14 bases between them. From germline, CDR1 is SGHTA and CDR2 FQGNSA. The CDR3 loop reads CASSSLGSTTNEKLFF. CDR3 DNA: TGTGCCAGCAGCTCGTTAGGGAGTACGACTAATGAAAAACTGTTTTTT.

This clonotype was seen once. This CDR3 fails to terminate in the conserved phenylalanine or tryptophan, so it likely reflects a read error. The rearrangement joins TRBV11-3 to TRBJ2-2, with unresolved D. Trimming removed 3 bases at V and 3 bases at J, with 5 bases between. This CDR3 has 13 residues. Germline loops: CDR1 SGHNT, CDR2 YENEEA. The DNA of the CDR3 is TGTGCCAGCAGCTTTGCCGACACCGGGGAGCTGTTTATT. Its translation: CASSFADTGELFI.

The V gene is TRBV12-3 or TRBV12-4, the J gene TRBJ1-1; 8 positions agree with TRBD1. The CDR3 is 13 amino acids. Unmatched junction bases numbered 6, after V lost 4 bases and J lost 8 bases. The CDR3 nucleotides read TGTGCCAGCAGTTCGTGGGACAGGCGGGAAGCTTTCTTT. Protein product: CASSSWDRREAFF.

The rearrangement links TRBV7-9 to TRBJ1-2; D not certain. Germline V gene data show CDR1 as SEHNR and CDR2 as FQNEAQ (reference sequence). This CDR3 spans 19 amino acids. V lost 1 base, J lost 4 bases, and 25 bases lay in between. The CDR3, as DNA: TGTGCCAGCAGCTTAGGTAGTTCGGGCCCTCAAGGTGTTGTCTATGGCTACACCTTC. Its protein is CASSLGSSGPQGVVYGYTF.

This clonotype was counted at least ten times. The chain joins TRBV7-6 to TRBJ1-1; the D is unclear. The ends were cut back, 11 bases at V and 7 bases at J, with 14 bases in the middle. This CDR3 is 11 amino acids long. Germline V CDR1 and CDR2: SGHVS, FNYEAQ. In DNA form, the CDR3 reads TGTGCCGCCGTAATAGACGGTGAAGCTTTCTTT. Protein sequence: CAAVIDGEAFF.

The sample holds a few counts of this clonotype. V is TRBV3-1 and J is TRBJ2-7; 8 bases line up with TRBD1. Germline V CDR1 and CDR2: LGHDT, YNNKEL (reference sequence). The V segment lost 0 bases and the J segment 1 base; nucleotides outside the gene matches: 5. The CDR3 runs to 16 residues. CDR3 region: CASSQDLGQESYEQYF. CDR3 DNA sequence: TGTGCCAGCAGCCAAGATTTGGGACAGGAATCCTACGAGCAGTACTTC.

The chain recombines TRBV6-2 or TRBV6-3 with TRBJ2-7; no clear D gene. V was trimmed by 2 bases and J by 4 bases, leaving 6 bases between them. Germline V gene sequence: CDR1 MNHEY, CDR2 SVGEGT. The CDR3 covers 12 residues. CDR3 nucleotide sequence: TGTGCCAGCAGTTACGGGCAGTACGAGCAGTACTTC. Protein sequence: CASSYGQYEQYF.

The chain couples TRBV19 to TRBJ2-1; 8 bases align to TRBD2. V lost 1 base and J lost 5; bases outside the gene matches: 4. CDR3 length: 15 residues. Germline lookup yields CDR1 LNHDA and CDR2 SQIVND (reference sequence). The CDR3 DNA is TGTGCCAGTAGTATAGGTCAGGGACTAGACAATGAGCAGTTCTTC. This sequence encodes CASSIGQGLDNEQFF.

This clonotype has more than one count but fewer than ten. The chain uses TRBV27 and TRBJ1-2; 7 nucleotides align to TRBD1. The CDR3 contains 16 residues. The V and J ends lost 6 bases and 6 bases, in that order; junction bases with no gene match: 16. Germline V gives CDR1 MNHEY, CDR2 SMNVEV (reference sequence). The CDR3 here is CASSLMTGNFGDGYTF. The CDR3, as DNA: TGTGCCAGCAGCTTAATGACAGGGAATTTTGGCGATGGCTACACCTTC.

This clonotype was picked up a small number of times. The chain carries TRBV14 and TRBJ2-7; D gene ambiguous. The CDR3 has 12 amino acids. Per the germline V gene, CDR1 is SGHDN and CDR2 is FVKESK. Trimming pared 3 bases from V and 2 bases from J, leaving 5 bases between. The CDR3 DNA sequence: TGTGCCAGCAGCCATTCTACCTACGAGCAGTACTTC. The encoded protein is CASSHSTYEQYF. Based on the CDR3 plus reference TRBV14 and TRBJ2-7, the full variable domain is EAGVTQFPSHSVIEKGQTVTLRCDPISGHDNLYWYRRVMGKEIKFLLHFVKESKQDESGMPNNRFLAERTGGTYSTLKVQPAELEDSGVYFCASSHSTYEQYFGPGTRLTVT.

The rearrangement joins TRBV4-2 to TRBJ1-6; no clear D gene. The CDR3 has 15 residues. V gave up 1 base and J gave up 8 bases, with 12 bases separating them. The germline gives CDR1 LGHNA, CDR2 YNFKEQ. The CDR3 reads CASSQGRPADSPLHF. Written as DNA, the CDR3 is TGTGCCAGCAGCCAAGGAAGACCGGCGGATTCACCCCTCCACTTT.

The gene calls are TRBV7-9 and TRBJ1-1, with D unresolved. Germline V gene sequence: CDR1 SEHNR, CDR2 FQNEAQ (reference sequence). V lost 4 bases and J lost 1, with 10 bases in between. The CDR3 runs to 14 residues. The chain's CDR3 is CASSSPYQNTEAFF. The CDR3 DNA reads as TGTGCCAGCAGCTCGCCTTATCAGAACACTGAAGCTTTCTTT.

The table lists this clonotype with many counts. This rearrangement joins TRBV7-2 to TRBJ2-3; D remains ambiguous. This CDR3 contains 15 residues. CDR1 and CDR2 (germline): SGHTA, FQGNSA. V was trimmed by 1 base and J by 2 bases, leaving 10 bases between them. CDR3 DNA: TGTGCCAGCAGCTTAGTAGACTCACCCACAGATACGCAGTATTTT. This encodes CASSLVDSPTDTQYF.

The chain combines TRBV4-1 with TRBJ2-1, with a tentative D call TRBD2 (6 bases). Germline CDR1 MGHRA, CDR2 YSYEKL. The CDR3 spans 15 residues. The V end was cut by 1 base, the J end by 4 bases, with 11 bases between. CDR3 nucleotides: TGCGCCAGCAGCCAAGGGGGGGAGCCTTACAATGAGCAGTTCTTC. Protein product: CASSQGGEPYNEQFF.

The chain couples TRBV12-3 or TRBV12-4 to TRBJ2-1; D ambiguous. The CDR3 is 12 amino acids. V lost 2 bases and J 7 bases, leaving 6 bases between the germline ends. DNA for the CDR3: TGTGCCAGCAGTTTATCCGAGAATGAGCAGTTCTTC. It is translated as CASSLSENEQFF.

The V gene is TRBV7-9, the J gene TRBJ1-1; 8 bases align to TRBD1. The V segment lost 8 bases and the J segment 2 bases; nucleotides outside the gene matches: 10. This CDR3 spans 15 amino acids. Germline loops: CDR1 SEHNR, CDR2 FQNEAQ (reference sequence). The CDR3 coding sequence is TGTGCCAGCCTACCCTTGACAGGGGTTAACACTGAAGCTTTCTTT. Translation gives CASLPLTGVNTEAFF. The full variable domain, completed using reference TRBV7-9 and TRBJ1-1, is DTGVSQNPRHKITKRGQNVTFRCDPISEHNRLYWYRQTLGQGPEFLTYFQNEAQLEKSRLLSDRFSAERPKGSFSTLEIQRTEQGDSAMYLCASLPLTGVNTEAFFGQGTRLTVV.

The J gene is TRBJ1-2, the V gene TRBV9; unclear D gene. Germline V gene data show CDR1 as SGDLS and CDR2 as YYNGEE. The germline V and J ends were trimmed by 3 bases and 7 bases, with 13 bases remaining between them. This CDR3 contains 13 residues. CDR3 sequence (DNA): TGTGCCAGCAGCGATGGGCGGATTGGTGGCTACACCTTC. Translated: CASSDGRIGGYTF.